Listed below are T cell receptor beta chains from one sample, sequenced in a study of blood T cell repertoires in COVID-19. Measured with immunoSEQ multiplex PCR; TCRdb has only the in-frame clones, and not every one. The repertoire includes about 140,000 clones, over 70% of them detected once, and roughly 3.7% sits in the top ten. Sequenced material: PBMCs or T cells enriched from blood (not recorded which). These receptor sequences come from a man aged 45-65 years in a cohort exposed to, infected with or recovered from COVID-19 (not recorded which). Each CDR3 is given with its conserved first and last residue. The order of the fields is J gene, D gene, clone size, V gene, CDR3 protein, CDR3 DNA. D genes are given only for firm matches. Rows may omit the clone size; those that give it use once, few, many or a size class.

J gene: TRBJ1-6; D gene: NA; clone size: once; V gene: TRBV7-9; CDR3 protein: CASSPTDNSPLHF; CDR3 DNA: TGTGCCAGCAGCCCGACAGACAATTCACCCCTCCACTTT
J gene: TRBJ1-2; D gene: NA; clone size: NA; V gene: TRBV5-1; CDR3 protein: CASSLAGDYGYTF; CDR3 DNA: TGCGCCAGCAGCTTGGCGGGGGACTATGGCTACACCTTC
J gene: TRBJ1-2; D gene: TRBD1; clone size: few; V gene: TRBV19; CDR3 protein: CASSDRGYGYTF; CDR3 DNA: TGTGCCAGTAGCGACAGGGGCTATGGCTACACCTTC
J gene: TRBJ2-5; D gene: NA; clone size: NA; V gene: TRBV9; CDR3 protein: CASSVQGVETQYF; CDR3 DNA: TGTGCCAGCAGCGTGCAAGGAGTAGAGACCCAGTACTTC
J gene: TRBJ2-1; D gene: NA; clone size: NA; V gene: TRBV27; CDR3 protein: CASTGTNEQFF; CDR3 DNA: TGTGCCAGCACCGGTACCAATGAGCAGTTCTTC
J gene: TRBJ1-2; D gene: NA; clone size: NA; V gene: TRBV5-6; CDR3 protein: CASSLTPQGFYGYTF; CDR3 DNA: TGTGCCAGCAGTCTGACCCCACAGGGATTCTATGGCTACACCTTC
J gene: TRBJ2-1; D gene: NA; clone size: NA; V gene: TRBV12-3/TRBV12-4; CDR3 protein: CASSSRNNNEQFF; CDR3 DNA: TGTGCCAGCAGTTCGCGCAATAACAATGAGCAGTTCTTC
J gene: TRBJ2-7; D gene: TRBD1; clone size: NA; V gene: TRBV12-5; CDR3 protein: CASGSTGGFYEQYF; CDR3 DNA: TGTGCTAGTGGGTCGACAGGGGGTTTCTACGAGCAGTACTTC
J gene: TRBJ2-7; D gene: TRBD2; clone size: NA; V gene: TRBV10-3; CDR3 protein: CAISGPSGRDEQYF; CDR3 DNA: TGTGCCATCAGTGGGCCTAGCGGGAGAGACGAGCAGTACTTC
J gene: TRBJ1-3; D gene: NA; clone size: NA; V gene: TRBV5-6; CDR3 protein: CASSFLLSGRYGNTIYF; CDR3 DNA: TGTGCCAGCAGCTTCCTCCTGTCGGGTCGGTATGGAAACACCATATATTTT
J gene: TRBJ1-4; D gene: NA; clone size: NA; V gene: TRBV6-5; CDR3 protein: CASSSAGRTNEKLFF; CDR3 DNA: TGTGCCAGCAGTTCGGCAGGCCGAACTAATGAAAAACTGTTTTTT
J gene: TRBJ1-1; D gene: NA; clone size: NA; V gene: TRBV7-9; CDR3 protein: CASSSHGGTEAFF; CDR3 DNA: TGTGCCAGCAGCTCACACGGGGGGACTGAAGCTTTCTTT
J gene: TRBJ1-2; D gene: TRBD1; clone size: NA; V gene: TRBV30; CDR3 protein: CAWSPATQGAGHGYTF; CDR3 DNA: TGTGCCTGGAGCCCCGCGACTCAGGGGGCCGGTCATGGCTACACCTTC
J gene: TRBJ1-5; D gene: NA; clone size: NA; V gene: TRBV28; CDR3 protein: CASSLAGGQPQHF; CDR3 DNA: TGTGCCAGCAGTTTAGCGGGGGGCCAGCCCCAGCATTTT
J gene: TRBJ1-2; D gene: NA; clone size: NA; V gene: TRBV5-4; CDR3 protein: CASSSVNYGYTF; CDR3 DNA: TGTGCCAGCAGCTCTGTGAACTATGGCTACACCTTC
J gene: TRBJ2-7; D gene: TRBD2; clone size: NA; V gene: TRBV7-2; CDR3 protein: CASRGGREGFGEQYF; CDR3 DNA: TGTGCCAGCCGCGGAGGTCGGGAGGGGTTTGGCGAGCAGTACTTC
J gene: TRBJ2-7; D gene: TRBD1; clone size: NA; V gene: TRBV27; CDR3 protein: CASSLRDRAYEQYF; CDR3 DNA: TGTGCCAGCAGTCTTAGGGACAGGGCCTACGAGCAGTACTTC
J gene: TRBJ2-1; D gene: TRBD2; clone size: NA; V gene: TRBV5-1; CDR3 protein: CASGLTSGTYNEQFF; CDR3 DNA: TGCGCCAGCGGACTTACTAGCGGGACTTACAATGAGCAGTTCTTC
J gene: TRBJ2-1; D gene: TRBD1; clone size: NA; V gene: TRBV5-4; CDR3 protein: CASSQTGFQAKFF; CDR3 DNA: TGTGCCAGCAGCCAGACAGGGTTCCAGGCGAAGTTCTTC
J gene: TRBJ2-7; D gene: TRBD2; clone size: NA; V gene: TRBV19; CDR3 protein: CASSIGGRYEQYF; CDR3 DNA: TGTGCCAGTAGTATTGGCGGGAGGTACGAGCAGTACTTC
J gene: TRBJ1-5; D gene: NA; clone size: NA; V gene: TRBV30; CDR3 protein: CAWSETGNQPQHF; CDR3 DNA: TGTGCCTGGAGTGAGACGGGGAATCAGCCCCAGCATTTT
J gene: TRBJ2-2; D gene: NA; clone size: NA; V gene: TRBV13; CDR3 protein: CASSRGSNTGELFF; CDR3 DNA: TGTGCCAGCAGTAGGGGATCGAACACCGGGGAGCTGTTTTTT
J gene: TRBJ2-7; D gene: NA; clone size: NA; V gene: TRBV3-1/TRBV3-2; CDR3 protein: CASSQFFSGALYEQYF; CDR3 DNA: TGTGCCAGCAGCCAGTTCTTTTCGGGAGCCCTCTACGAGCAGTACTTC
J gene: TRBJ1-1; D gene: NA; clone size: NA; V gene: TRBV14; CDR3 protein: CASSQAAGNTEAFF; CDR3 DNA: TGTGCCAGCAGCCAAGCCGCGGGGAACACTGAAGCTTTCTTT
J gene: TRBJ2-1; D gene: NA; clone size: NA; V gene: TRBV11-2; CDR3 protein: CASSLRVEHTGEQFF; CDR3 DNA: TGTGCCAGCAGCCTAAGGGTGGAACACACAGGTGAGCAGTTCTTC
J gene: TRBJ2-2; D gene: NA; clone size: few; V gene: TRBV10-2; CDR3 protein: CASSRAGELFF; CDR3 DNA: TGCGCCAGCAGTCGGGCCGGGGAGCTGTTTTTT
J gene: TRBJ1-3; D gene: NA; clone size: NA; V gene: TRBV14; CDR3 protein: CASSRLVSGNTIYF; CDR3 DNA: TGTGCCAGCAGCCGACTGGTCTCTGGAAACACCATATATTTT
J gene: TRBJ1-1; D gene: NA; clone size: NA; V gene: TRBV5-1; CDR3 protein: CASRIQTSSTEAFF; CDR3 DNA: TGCGCCAGCAGAATACAGACCTCAAGTACTGAAGCTTTCTTT
J gene: TRBJ1-4; D gene: NA; clone size: NA; V gene: TRBV5-6; CDR3 protein: CASSLGSGPGSEKLFF; CDR3 DNA: TGTGCCAGCAGCTTGGGGTCCGGGCCCGGGAGTGAAAAACTGTTTTTT
J gene: TRBJ2-7; D gene: NA; clone size: NA; V gene: TRBV4-1; CDR3 protein: CASSQEGLRDEQYF; CDR3 DNA: TGCGCCAGCAGCCAAGAAGGTCTCCGGGACGAGCAGTACTTC
J gene: TRBJ2-1; D gene: TRBD1; clone size: NA; V gene: TRBV6-2/TRBV6-3; CDR3 protein: CASSYSQGLGNEQFF; CDR3 DNA: TGTGCCAGCAGTTACTCACAGGGGCTCGGGAATGAGCAGTTCTTC
J gene: TRBJ1-2; D gene: NA; clone size: NA; V gene: TRBV19; CDR3 protein: CASIWRAESSNYGYTF; CDR3 DNA: TGTGCCAGTATATGGAGGGCCGAGAGCAGTAACTATGGCTACACCTTC
J gene: TRBJ1-2; D gene: TRBD1; clone size: NA; V gene: TRBV6-5; CDR3 protein: CASSKRQGSGYGYTF; CDR3 DNA: TGTGCCAGCAGTAAACGACAGGGATCGGGCTATGGCTACACCTTC
J gene: TRBJ2-1; D gene: NA; clone size: NA; V gene: TRBV9; CDR3 protein: CASSGLGRRSQNEQFF; CDR3 DNA: TGTGCCAGCAGCGGCCTTGGACGGAGGTCGCAGAATGAGCAGTTCTTC
J gene: TRBJ1-2; D gene: NA; clone size: NA; V gene: TRBV4-1; CDR3 protein: CASSQDSSGIGGYTF; CDR3 DNA: TGCGCCAGCAGCCAAGATAGTTCGGGGATCGGAGGCTACACCTTC
J gene: TRBJ2-7; D gene: TRBD1; clone size: NA; V gene: TRBV28; CDR3 protein: CASSTTTTGGEQYF; CDR3 DNA: TGTGCCAGCAGTACGACAACGACAGGGGGCGAGCAGTACTTC
J gene: TRBJ2-1; D gene: NA; clone size: NA; V gene: TRBV9; CDR3 protein: CASSVGPPYNEQFF; CDR3 DNA: TGTGCCAGCAGCGTAGGGCCACCATACAATGAGCAGTTCTTC
J gene: TRBJ1-1; D gene: NA; clone size: NA; V gene: TRBV7-9; CDR3 protein: CASSPRPGQHTEAFF; CDR3 DNA: TGTGCCAGCAGCCCTAGACCCGGACAACACACTGAAGCTTTCTTT
J gene: TRBJ2-1; D gene: NA; clone size: few; V gene: TRBV6-6; CDR3 protein: CASSRDKKPRTPHNEQFF; CDR3 DNA: TGTGCCAGCAGCCGAGACAAAAAACCGAGAACCCCCCACAATGAGCAGTTCTTC
J gene: TRBJ1-1; D gene: TRBD1; clone size: NA; V gene: TRBV5-6; CDR3 protein: CASSSLRQGGTEAFF; CDR3 DNA: TGTGCCAGCAGCTCCCTTAGACAGGGGGGGACTGAAGCTTTCTTT
J gene: TRBJ1-6; D gene: NA; clone size: NA; V gene: TRBV21-1; CDR3 protein: CASSNGGGEWRESPLHF; CDR3 DNA: TGTGCCAGCAGCAACGGTGGCGGGGAATGGCGCGAATCACCCCTCCACTTT
J gene: TRBJ2-7; D gene: NA; clone size: NA; V gene: TRBV5-6; CDR3 protein: CASSLLRGPTPYEQYF; CDR3 DNA: TGTGCCAGCAGCCTACTGCGGGGACCGACCCCCTACGAGCAGTACTTC
J gene: TRBJ1-3; D gene: NA; clone size: NA; V gene: TRBV5-4; CDR3 protein: CASSFNRESGNTIYF; CDR3 DNA: TGTGCCAGCAGCTTTAACAGGGAAAGTGGAAACACCATATATTTT
J gene: TRBJ2-5; D gene: TRBD2; clone size: NA; V gene: TRBV4-2; CDR3 protein: CASTLRGGLEETQYF; CDR3 DNA: TGTGCCAGCACCCTACGGGGGGGATTGGAAGAGACCCAGTACTTC
J gene: TRBJ1-2; D gene: NA; clone size: NA; V gene: TRBV12-5; CDR3 protein: CASGQGLLFIGDYGYTF; CDR3 DNA: TGTGCTAGTGGACAGGGACTACTTTTTATCGGGGACTATGGCTACACCTTC
J gene: TRBJ1-2; D gene: NA; clone size: NA; V gene: TRBV14; CDR3 protein: CASSQVETSNYGYTF; CDR3 DNA: TGTGCCAGCAGCCAAGTAGAGACAAGCAACTATGGCTACACCTTC
J gene: TRBJ1-1; D gene: NA; clone size: few; V gene: TRBV19; CDR3 protein: CASKAAMNTEAFF; CDR3 DNA: TGTGCCAGTAAGGCGGCCATGAACACTGAAGCTTTCTTT
J gene: TRBJ1-2; D gene: TRBD1; clone size: few; V gene: TRBV6-5; CDR3 protein: CASGSYRGYGYTF; CDR3 DNA: TGTGCCAGCGGCTCCTACAGGGGCTATGGCTACACCTTC
J gene: TRBJ2-2; D gene: NA; clone size: NA; V gene: TRBV7-2; CDR3 protein: CASSSTTNTGELFF; CDR3 DNA: TGTGCCAGCAGCTCAACTACGAACACCGGGGAGCTGTTTTTT
J gene: TRBJ1-2; D gene: NA; clone size: NA; V gene: TRBV18; CDR3 protein: CASSPTPPAPTANYGYTF; CDR3 DNA: TGTGCCAGCTCACCAACCCCACCCGCCCCGACAGCTAACTATGGCTACACCTTC
J gene: TRBJ1-5; D gene: NA; clone size: NA; V gene: TRBV24-1; CDR3 protein: CATSDNDSDQPQHF; CDR3 DNA: TGTGCCACCAGTGATAACGACAGCGATCAGCCCCAGCATTTT
J gene: TRBJ2-7; D gene: NA; clone size: NA; V gene: TRBV4-1; CDR3 protein: CASSHGPSSYEQYF; CDR3 DNA: TGCGCCAGCAGCCATGGGCCTTCCTCCTACGAGCAGTACTTC